This entry lists 30 T cell receptor beta chains sequenced from one sample in a study of cytomegalovirus exposure and HLA in healthy donors. PCR used 60 Vbeta primers and 13 Jbeta primers. Here immunoSEQ multiplex PCR was the method, and the copy in TCRdb shows in-frame clones only, minus some. Of around 170,000 clones detected, approximately 78% appear once; the ten largest clones hold roughly 0.73%. Input material: PBMCs. These receptors originate from a woman aged 18 to 35 in good health and CMV-seronegative.

The CDR3 protein is CGTIRSDRSSGNTIYF. CDR3 in DNA: TGTGGCACAATCCGATCAGATCGGAGCTCTGGAAACACCATATATTTT. The chain carries TRBV15 and TRBJ1-3, with no clear D. This CDR3 has 16 residues. CDR1 is LNHNV and CDR2 is YYDKDF in the germline V gene (reference sequence).

V and J are TRBV28 and TRBJ1-1; D remains ambiguous. The V and J ends lost 7 bases and 1 base respectively, with 16 bases between them. The CDR3 is 15 residues long. Germline V CDR1 and CDR2: MDHEN, SYDVKM. The CDR3 bases are TGTGCCAGCATTCCCCGCCGGGATTCGAACACTGAAGCTTTCTTT. Its translation is CASIPRRDSNTEAFF.

The rearrangement joins TRBV6-5 to TRBJ2-1; 7 nucleotides line up with TRBD2. V shed 5 bases, J shed 2 bases, and the junction held 3 bases outside the gene matches. This CDR3 has 14 amino acids. The germline V gene encodes CDR1 MNHEY and CDR2 SVGAGI. CDR3 sequence: CASSKLAPYNEQFF. The DNA for the CDR3 is TGTGCCAGCAGTAAACTAGCGCCCTACAATGAGCAGTTCTTC.

The chain recombines TRBV27 with TRBJ2-1, with D possibly matching TRBD2 (6 bases). Germline V gene sequence: CDR1 MNHEY, CDR2 SMNVEV (reference sequence). The CDR3 has 14 residues. V lost 5 bases, J lost 9 bases, and 17 bases lay in between. CDR3 nucleotides: TGTGCCAGCAGTCCGTTTGCGGGACGTGGTGAGCAGTTCTTC. This codes for CASSPFAGRGEQFF.

The chain is built from TRBV19 and TRBJ2-4, with D maybe TRBD2 (5 bases). Between the trimmed V and J ends, which lost 0 bases and 0 bases, there was a span of 12 bases. The germline gives CDR1 LNHDA, CDR2 SQIVND (reference sequence). The CDR3 is 17 residues long. The CDR3 nucleotides read TGTGCCAGTAGTATAGATGGAGCGGTATTAGCCAAAAACATTCAGTACTTC. It specifies CASSIDGAVLAKNIQYF.

This chain connects TRBV28 to TRBJ2-7; 7 nucleotides agree with TRBD1. The germline CDR1 and CDR2 sequences are MDHEN and SYDVKM. With 1 base clipped from V and 5 bases from J, the junction kept 11 bases outside the gene matches. The CDR3 has 16 residues. DNA of the CDR3: TGTGCCAGCAGTTTATCGGGACGACAGGGTAGACACGAGCAGTACTTC. This encodes CASSLSGRQGRHEQYF.

The chain links TRBV19 to TRBJ2-7; no clear D gene. Germline V gene lookup returns CDR1 LNHDA and CDR2 SQIVND (reference sequence). The CDR3 has 11 amino acids. V gave up 6 bases and J gave up 6 bases, with 9 bases separating them. CDR3 region: CASSAESEQYF. CDR3 bases: TGTGCCAGTAGCGCGGAATCCGAGCAGTACTTC.

V gene TRBV28 combines with J gene TRBJ1-5, with 9 bases matching TRBD1. Per germline, CDR1 MDHEN and CDR2 SYDVKM. The J segment lost 5 bases and the V segment lost 7 bases, leaving 9 bases of the junction unmatched. CDR3 size: 15 residues. The DNA for the CDR3 is TGTGCCAGCAAAATACCGGGACAGGGATATCAGCCCCAGCATTTT. The encoded protein is CASKIPGQGYQPQHF.

The rearrangement uses TRBV4-1 and TRBJ2-7; TRBD1 matches 8 bases. The J segment lost 5 bases and the V segment lost 1 base, leaving 7 bases of the junction unmatched. Per the germline V gene, CDR1 is MGHRA and CDR2 is YSYEKL. The CDR3 runs to 15 residues. The chain's CDR3 is CASSQADRAVDEQYF. CDR3 bases: TGCGCCAGCAGCCAAGCGGACAGGGCGGTTGACGAGCAGTACTTC.

The CDR3: CASSIQGRNQPQHF. CDR3 bases: TGTGCCAGTAGTATTCAGGGGCGGAATCAGCCCCAGCATTTT. The rearrangement uses TRBV19 and TRBJ1-5; possible D gene TRBD1, 6 bases. The CDR3 runs to 14 residues. Looked up from germline, CDR1 is LNHDA and CDR2 is SQIVND (reference sequence). The germline V and J ends were trimmed by 3 bases and 4 bases, with 10 bases remaining between them. Full variable domain (outside the CDR3, taken from reference TRBV19 and TRBJ1-5): DGGITQSPKYLFRKEGQNVTLSCEQNLNHDAMYWYRQDPGQGLRLIYYSQIVNDFQKGDIAEGYSVSREKKESFPLTVTSAQKNPTAFYLCASSIQGRNQPQHFGDGTRLSIL.

This clone was counted a single time. The J gene is TRBJ2-7, the V gene TRBV28, with no clear D. This CDR3 spans 12 amino acids. Germline CDR1 MDHEN, CDR2 SYDVKM. Trimming stripped 9 bases from V and 0 bases from J, with 9 bases between. DNA of the CDR3: TGTGCCAGTTCGCTGAGCTCCTACGAGCAGTACTTC. Its translation: CASSLSSYEQYF.

This clone was recorded a few times. The rearrangement uses TRBV6-1 and TRBJ1-1; TRBD1 is a possible D gene (5 bases). The germline V gene encodes CDR1 MNHNS and CDR2 SASEGT. V lost 5 bases and J 4 bases, leaving 14 bases between the germline ends. This CDR3 comprises 14 residues. The CDR3 sequence is CASSLDSTLTEAFF. DNA of the CDR3: TGTGCCAGCAGTTTAGACAGTACGCTCACTGAAGCTTTCTTT.

The chain combines TRBV27 with TRBJ2-3, with 10 bases fitting TRBD2. The CDR3 length is 16 residues. CDR1 and CDR2 from the germline V gene are MNHEY and SMNVEV (reference sequence). The ends lost 3 bases at V and 5 bases at J; junction bases unmatched: 8. DNA of the CDR3: TGTGCCAGCAGTTTCGGAATAGCGGGAGGTCGAGATACGCAGTATTTT. Its protein is CASSFGIAGGRDTQYF.

The genes are TRBV19 and TRBJ1-1, with 7 bases fitting TRBD1. The CDR3 sequence is 13 residues long. The germline V gene has CDR1 LNHDA and CDR2 SQIVND (reference sequence). With 3 bases clipped from V and 5 bases from J, the junction kept 3 bases outside the gene matches. CDR3 loop: CASSIGQETEAFF. The CDR3 DNA follows: TGTGCCAGTAGTATTGGACAGGAGACTGAAGCTTTCTTT.

On this clone: Other nucleotide sequences in the sample specify the same CDR3. The chain is built from TRBV6-4 and TRBJ2-1; a weak D match, TRBD2 (6 bases). Germline CDR1 and CDR2: MRHNA and SNTAGT. The CDR3 sequence is 15 residues long. V was pared by 4 bases and J by 4 bases, with 14 bases between. CDR3 in amino acids: CASSAPGSWYNEQFF. The DNA of the CDR3 is TGTGCCAGCAGTGCTCCCGGGAGCTGGTACAATGAGCAGTTCTTC.

The chain employs TRBV7-6 and TRBJ1-2; unclear D gene. This CDR3 is 14 amino acids long. Trimming took 1 base from V and 2 from J, leaving 8 bases between them. Germline V gene data show CDR1 as SGHVS and CDR2 as FNYEAQ. CDR3 amino acids: CASSLGEGNYGYTF. In nucleotides, the CDR3 is TGTGCCAGCAGCTTAGGGGAGGGAAACTATGGCTACACCTTC.

V and J are TRBV6-1 and TRBJ2-7; 9 positions agree with TRBD2. J was trimmed by 4 bases and V by 4 bases; bases with no gene match: 8. The CDR3 loop spans 15 amino acids. Germline CDR1 MNHNS, CDR2 SASEGT. CDR3 region: CASSVRLAEGYEQYF. As DNA, the CDR3 is TGTGCCAGCAGTGTTAGACTAGCGGAGGGATACGAGCAGTACTTC.

A few counts support this clone. This CDR3 is CATADGGYEQYF. In DNA, the CDR3 is TGTGCCACCGCAGATGGGGGGTACGAGCAGTACTTC. V is TRBV10-3 and J is TRBJ2-7, with D perhaps TRBD2 (6 bases). Trimming cost V 10 bases and J 4 bases, with 14 bases left between them. CDR1 is ENHRY and CDR2 is SYGVKD in the germline V gene. The CDR3 contains 12 residues.

This clone has a handful of counts. J is TRBJ2-3 and V is TRBV27; possibly TRBD1 for D (6 bases). CDR3 size: 15 residues. In germline, CDR1 is MNHEY, CDR2 SMNVEV (reference sequence). V was cut by 1 base and J by 3 bases, with 11 bases left in between. The CDR3 DNA reads TGTGCCAGCAGTTTATTGGGTCAGGGGACAGATACGCAGTATTTT. Its protein is CASSLLGQGTDTQYF.

The chain joins TRBV7-2 to TRBJ2-1; D might be TRBD2 (6 bases). This CDR3 region has 14 residues. Deletions cut 4 bases from V and 7 bases from J, with 14 bases between. Germline V gene sequence: CDR1 SGHTA, CDR2 FQGNSA. CDR3 residues: CASSSPAGTNEQFF. In nucleotides, the CDR3 is TGTGCCAGCAGCTCTCCCGCGGGGACGAATGAGCAGTTCTTC.

This chain links TRBV10-2 with TRBJ1-5; tentatively, D is TRBD1 (5 bases). This CDR3 comprises 14 residues. The ends were cut back, 10 bases at V and 3 bases at J, with 16 bases in the middle. Germline V gene sequence: CDR1 WSHSY, CDR2 SAAADI. CDR3 protein: CATASQGFNQPQHF. The CDR3, as DNA: TGCGCCACCGCCAGCCAGGGCTTCAATCAGCCCCAGCATTTT.

The table lists this clone with a few counts. CDR3 nucleotides: TGCATCGGACAGGGAGGCTATGGCTACACCTTC. This translates into CIGQGGYGYTF. The chain combines TRBV20-1 with TRBJ1-2; TRBD1 aligns across 8 bases. The CDR3 is 11 amino acids. CDR1 and CDR2 (germline): DFQATT, SNEGSKA (reference sequence).

This chain links TRBV30 with TRBJ2-7, with TRBD2 as a possible D gene (6 bases). Trimming removed 2 bases from V and 6 bases from J, with 17 bases in between. The CDR3 has 14 residues. Germline V gene sequence: CDR1 GTSNPN, CDR2 SVGIG (reference sequence). This CDR3 reads CAWSWGLGQGEQYF. As DNA, the CDR3 is TGTGCCTGGAGTTGGGGACTCGGGCAGGGCGAGCAGTACTTC.

The CDR3 DNA sequence: TGTGCCAGCAGCTCCGGGGGTAGTGCCTCTAACTATGGCTACACCTTC. Amino acid sequence: CASSSGGSASNYGYTF. J is TRBJ1-2 and V is TRBV5-4; tentatively, D is TRBD1 (5 bases). This CDR3 contains 16 residues. Trimming removed 3 bases at V and 0 bases at J, with 15 bases between. From germline, CDR1 is SGHNT and CDR2 YYREEE (reference sequence).

This chain uses TRBV7-3 with TRBJ2-5; 8 bases align to TRBD2. With V trimmed by 0 bases and J by 4 bases, 4 bases remained unmatched. The CDR3 is 15 residues long. Germline V gene data show CDR1 as SGHTA and CDR2 as FQGTGA. CDR3 region: CASSLTRRGAETQYF. CDR3 DNA sequence: TGTGCCAGCAGCTTAACTAGGCGGGGGGCAGAGACCCAGTACTTC.

The chain is built from TRBV29-1 and TRBJ2-1; 11 nucleotides agree with TRBD2. This CDR3 contains 14 residues. With 3 bases clipped from V and 5 bases from J, the junction kept 3 bases outside the gene matches. Germline V gives CDR1 SQVTM, CDR2 ANQGSEA. DNA of the CDR3: TGCAGCGTTGAGGGACTAGCGGTGAACAATGAGCAGTTCTTC. It translates to CSVEGLAVNNEQFF.

This chain joins TRBV20-1 and TRBJ2-3, with D uncertain. Trimming cost V 3 bases and J 5 bases, with 6 bases left between them. The CDR3 covers 11 residues. The germline CDR1 and CDR2 sequences are DFQATT and SNEGSKA (reference sequence). DNA for the CDR3: TGCAGTGCTAGTATAAAAGATACGCAGTATTTT. This codes for CSASIKDTQYF.

This clone was seen a few times. The CDR3 loop reads CATSRERGGPGLSSTGELFF. The DNA of the CDR3 is TGTGCCACCAGCAGAGAAAGGGGGGGCCCGGGACTTAGCTCCACCGGGGAGCTGTTTTTT. The chain combines TRBV15 with TRBJ2-2; possible D gene TRBD2, 7 bases. V was clipped by 0 bases and J by 4 bases, with 24 bases between them. Germline-derived CDR1 and CDR2 are LNHNV and YYDKDF (reference sequence). CDR3 length: 20 residues.

The CDR3 sequence is CASSENGRDYEQYF. CDR3 bases: TGTGCCAGCAGTGAAAATGGGCGGGATTACGAGCAGTACTTC. The V gene is TRBV25-1, the J gene TRBJ2-7, with D possibly TRBD2 on 6 matching bases. Trimming removed 2 bases at V and 4 bases at J, with 12 bases between. Germline CDR1 MGHDK, CDR2 SYGVNS. The CDR3 is 14 residues long.

The chain couples TRBV19 to TRBJ2-6, with 10 bases fitting TRBD1. The germline gives CDR1 LNHDA, CDR2 SQIVND (reference sequence). V lost 4 bases to trimming and J lost 0 bases; unmatched junction nucleotides: 3. The CDR3 extends over 17 amino acids. The CDR3 spells CASSKRTGGSGANVLTF. The CDR3 bases are TGTGCCAGTAGTAAAAGGACAGGGGGCTCTGGGGCCAACGTCCTGACTTTC.